The 27 T cell receptor beta chains below were found in one sample sequenced in a study of human T cells and chemical hapten exposure. TCRdb redid the calling of the RACE reads with MiXCR, one entry per CDR3 protein. The repertoire has about 80,000 distinct CDR3 sequences, approximately 15% of them found once; the top ten carry roughly 4.9%. Time point of the sample: pre-sensitization, week 0. Noted treatment: therapeutic diphenylcyclopropenone sensitization with weekly scalp DPC. Material: whole blood, obtained in connection with sensitization to the hapten diphenylcyclopropenone (DPC). The receptors here all came from a woman aged 45 to 65 with alopecia areata. Some clones in this sample may be carry-over from other donors' samples.

Only a few counts were recorded for this clonotype. The V and J genes are TRBV5-1 and TRBJ1-1; 7 bases map to TRBD1. The CDR3 has 14 amino acids. The junction had 12 bases not matched to a gene; V was cut back by 7 bases and J by 6 bases. CDR1 is SGHRS and CDR2 is YFSETQ in the germline V gene. CDR3: CASRRQGAGAEAFF. The DNA of the CDR3 is TGCGCCAGCCGAAGACAGGGCGCAGGCGCTGAAGCTTTCTTT.

The CDR3 here is CAISESLAADTQYF. The CDR3 nucleotides are TGTGCCATCAGTGAAAGTCTAGCTGCAGATACGCAGTATTTT. This chain joins TRBV10-3 and TRBJ2-3, with D tentatively TRBD2 (5 bases). Germline V CDR1 and CDR2: ENHRY, SYGVKD. The CDR3 contains 14 residues. V gave up 3 bases and J gave up 4 bases, with 11 bases separating them.

This clonotype occurred a few times. The rearrangement links TRBV5-1 to TRBJ2-1; D ambiguous. Per germline, CDR1 SGHRS and CDR2 YFSETQ. Trimming pared 0 bases from V and 8 bases from J, leaving 15 bases between. The CDR3 contains 15 residues. The DNA of the CDR3 is TGCGCCAGCAGCTTGGCCAGTCGCCCCCTGGATGAGCAGTTCTTC. Its protein product is CASSLASRPLDEQFF. The full variable domain, rest sourced from reference TRBV5-1 and TRBJ2-1, is KAGVTQTPRYLIKTRGQQVTLSCSPISGHRSVSWYQQTPGQGLQFLFEYFSETQRNKGNFPGRFSGRQFSNSRSEMNVSTLELGDSALYLCASSLASRPLDEQFFGPGTRLTVL.

This chain joins TRBV3-1 and TRBJ1-5, with 8 bases aligning to TRBD1. Germline V CDR1 and CDR2: LGHDT, YNNKEL (reference sequence). The CDR3 is 14 amino acids. The J segment lost 7 bases and the V segment lost 2 bases, leaving 4 bases of the junction unmatched. For the CDR3, the DNA is TGTGCCAGCAGCCAACTGACAGGGGAGCAGCCCCAGCATTTT. Translating gives CASSQLTGEQPQHF.

The chain employs TRBV7-6 and TRBJ2-1, with D unclear. V lost 2 bases, J lost 5 bases, and 7 bases lay in between. In germline, CDR1 is SGHVS, CDR2 FNYEAQ. The CDR3 is 13 residues long. The CDR3 DNA is TGTGCCAGCAGCTTAAGCAGCAACAATGAGCAGTTCTTC. Translation: CASSLSSNNEQFF. Based on the CDR3 plus reference TRBV7-6 and TRBJ2-1, the full variable domain is GAGVSQSPRYKVTKRGQDVALRCDPISGHVSLYWYRQALGQGPEFLTYFNYEAQQDKSGLPNDRFSAERPEGSISTLTIQRTEQRDSAMYRCASSLSSNNEQFFGPGTRLTVL.

Only a few counts were recorded for this clonotype. This chain uses TRBV15 with TRBJ2-5, with D unresolved. The CDR3 covers 15 residues. Trimming pared 4 bases from V and 0 bases from J, leaving 12 bases between. Germline V gene sequence: CDR1 LNHNV, CDR2 YYDKDF (reference sequence). The CDR3 protein is CATSTTTVYQETQYF. CDR3 nucleotides: TGTGCCACCAGCACCACGACTGTGTACCAAGAGACCCAGTACTTC.

This clonotype was counted a few times. CDR3 sequence reads: CASSYEGVGEQFF. The CDR3 coding sequence is TGTGCCAGCAGTTACGAGGGGGTCGGTGAGCAGTTCTTC. The chain recombines TRBV6-6 with TRBJ2-1; weak D call: TRBD1 (6 bases). The germline V gene has CDR1 MNHNY and CDR2 SVGAGI (reference sequence). V shed 2 bases and J shed 9 bases, with 11 bases lying between them. This CDR3 comprises 13 residues.

The chain uses TRBV6-5 and TRBJ2-2; D remains ambiguous. V lost 0 bases and J lost 0, with 8 bases in between. The CDR3 sequence is 16 residues long. Germline V gene sequence: CDR1 MNHEY, CDR2 SVGAGI. The DNA for the CDR3 is TGTGCCAGCAGTTACTCAGCCAGGTCGAACACCGGGGAGCTGTTTTTT. Translating gives CASSYSARSNTGELFF.

V and J are TRBV2 and TRBJ2-1; D gene ambiguous. This CDR3 region has 12 residues. Germline assignment: CDR1 SNHLY and CDR2 FYNNEI. Trimming shortened V by 1 base and J by 12 bases, and 10 bases separated the two germline ends. DNA of the CDR3: TGTGCCAGCAGTGAAGTGAAGAGCTGGCAGTTCTTC. It yields the protein CASSEVKSWQFF. The full variable domain, with the rest looked up from reference TRBV2 and TRBJ2-1, is EPEVTQTPSHQVTQMGQEVILRCVPISNHLYFYWYRQILGQKVEFLVSFYNNEISEKSEIFDDQFSVERPDGSNFTLKIRSTKLEDSAMYFCASSEVKSWQFFGPGTRLTVL.

This clonotype has just one count. The chain is built from TRBV18 and TRBJ1-5, with no clear D. The CDR3 spans 15 residues. The V gene lost 3 bases and the J gene lost 9 bases, with 18 bases spanning the gap. The V gene's germline CDR1 is KGHSH and CDR2 LQKENI. The CDR3 is CASSPTDKSLGPQHF. The DNA for the CDR3 is TGTGCCAGCTCACCGACCGACAAATCCTTGGGGCCCCAGCATTTT.

The chain combines TRBV12-3 or TRBV12-4 with TRBJ2-1; 13 nucleotides match TRBD2. Trimming took 5 bases from V and 3 from J; bases not matched to a gene: 4. The CDR3 runs to 16 residues. The CDR3 here is CASSKRTSGSYNEQFF. The CDR3 DNA follows: TGTGCCAGCAGTAAGAGGACTAGCGGGAGCTACAATGAGCAGTTCTTC.

This clonotype has at least ten counts. V usage is TRBV6-2 or TRBV6-3 and J usage is TRBJ1-5; tentative D call: TRBD1 (6 bases). Trimming removed 10 bases from V and 3 bases from J, with 16 bases in between. CDR3 length equals 14 residues. CDR1 and CDR2 from the germline V gene are MNHEY and SVGEGT. CDR3: CATSPTGNNQPQHF. CDR3 DNA: TGTGCCACCTCCCCTACAGGGAACAATCAGCCCCAGCATTTT.

The chain recombines TRBV18 with TRBJ1-3; 12 positions match TRBD1. CDR3 length equals 18 residues. CDR1 is KGHSH, CDR2 LQKENI, per germline. Trimming removed 1 base from V and 2 bases from J; junction bases left unmatched: 6. The CDR3 DNA reads TGTGCCAGCTCACCACTGGGACAGGGGGCGCGAGCTGGAAACACCATATATTTT. Translation: CASSPLGQGARAGNTIYF. The variable domain in full, completed from reference TRBV18 and TRBJ1-3, reads NAGVMQNPRHLVRRRGQEARLRCSPMKGHSHVYWYRQLPEEGLKFMVYLQKENIIDESGMPKERFSAEFPKEGPSILRIQQVVRGDSAAYFCASSPLGQGARAGNTIYFGEGSWLTVV.

This clonotype was found a few times. The J gene is TRBJ2-7, the V gene TRBV7-6; a weak D match, TRBD2 (5 bases). The CDR3 runs to 12 residues. Trimming shortened V by 1 base and J by 5 bases, and 6 bases separated the two germline ends. CDR1 is SGHVS and CDR2 is FNYEAQ in the germline V gene. CDR3 sequence reads: CASSLGGDEQYF. The DNA of the CDR3 is TGTGCCAGCAGCTTAGGGGGAGACGAGCAGTACTTC.

V is TRBV5-1 and J is TRBJ1-3; tentative D call: TRBD1 (5 bases). Deletions cut 4 bases from V and 0 bases from J, with 17 bases between. Looked up from germline, CDR1 is SGHRS and CDR2 is YFSETQ. The CDR3 sequence is 17 residues long. CDR3 nucleotides: TGCGCCAGCAGCACTAAGACCGGGGGACTCTCTGGAAACACCATATATTTT. As protein: CASSTKTGGLSGNTIYF. Together with reference TRBV5-1 and TRBJ1-3, the CDR3 gives the full variable domain: KAGVTQTPRYLIKTRGQQVTLSCSPISGHRSVSWYQQTPGQGLQFLFEYFSETQRNKGNFPGRFSGRQFSNSRSEMNVSTLELGDSALYLCASSTKTGGLSGNTIYFGEGSWLTVV.

There are a few counts of this clonotype. This sequence joins TRBV6-5 and TRBJ2-7, with D perhaps TRBD1 or TRBD2 (5 bases each). In germline, CDR1 is MNHEY, CDR2 SVGAGI. V was shortened by 0 bases and J by 8 bases, with 17 bases between the two germline ends. The CDR3 is 15 amino acids. The CDR3 loop is CASSYSAEKGSQQYF. In nucleotides, the CDR3 is TGTGCCAGCAGTTACTCCGCCGAGAAGGGGAGCCAGCAGTACTTC.

This chain joins TRBV23-1 and TRBJ2-3, with TRBD2 matching 8 bases. TRBV23-1 is an ORF; its function is uncertain. With 11 bases clipped from V and 2 bases from J, the junction kept 15 bases outside the gene matches. CDR3 length: 16 amino acids. The CDR3 DNA is TGCGCCCAGTCAATTAAGCGGGAGACCACCACAGATACGCAGTATTTT. Translating it yields CAQSIKRETTTDTQYF.

This clonotype was counted only a few times. V is TRBV3-1 and J is TRBJ1-6; D gene uncertain. V dropped 3 bases and J dropped 7 bases, with 10 bases sitting between them. Germline V gives CDR1 LGHDT, CDR2 YNNKEL (reference sequence). CDR3 size: 14 residues. The CDR3 DNA reads TGTGCCAGCAGCCAGACAAGAGCGAATTCACCCCTCCACTTT. This encodes CASSQTRANSPLHF.

This clonotype was detected a few times. The chain recombines TRBV30 with TRBJ1-6, with D possibly matching TRBD1 (5 bases). Trimming pared 1 base from V and 3 bases from J, leaving 10 bases between. This CDR3 spans 15 amino acids. Germline-derived CDR1 and CDR2 are GTSNPN and SVGIG (reference sequence). CDR3 in DNA: TGTGCCTGGAGTGAAGGGGTACTCTATAATTCACCCCTCCACTTT. Amino acids: CAWSEGVLYNSPLHF.

The rearrangement links TRBV2 to TRBJ1-2; D not resolved. This CDR3 is built from 12 residues. Germline CDR1 SNHLY, CDR2 FYNNEI. V lost 6 bases and J 4 bases, leaving 9 bases between the germline ends. CDR3 residues: CASRQKGYGYTF. DNA for the CDR3: TGTGCCAGCAGACAGAAAGGCTATGGCTACACCTTC.

This sequence joins TRBV30 and TRBJ2-1; 10 positions agree with TRBD2. CDR3 size: 15 residues. Germline assignment: CDR1 GTSNPN and CDR2 SVGIG (reference sequence). J was trimmed by 10 bases and V by 3 bases; bases with no gene match: 12. CDR3 bases: TGTGCCTGGAGCCTCGGGACTAGCGTCTTCGAGGAGCAGTTCTTC. Its translation is CAWSLGTSVFEEQFF.

At least ten counts were recorded for this clonotype. V gene TRBV29-1 combines with J gene TRBJ1-1, with D hard to call. The germline V and J ends were trimmed by 0 bases and 0 bases, with 8 bases remaining between them. CDR1 is SQVTM, CDR2 ANQGSEA, per germline. The CDR3 spans 14 residues. The CDR3 sequence is CSVEEGNLNTEAFF. The DNA of the CDR3 is TGCAGCGTTGAAGAGGGGAATCTGAACACTGAAGCTTTCTTT.

The chain links TRBV18 to TRBJ1-2; a weak D match, TRBD1 (5 bases). Germline-derived CDR1 and CDR2 are KGHSH and LQKENI. V was cut by 2 bases and J by 6 bases, with 10 bases left in between. The CDR3 consists of 13 residues. As DNA, the CDR3 is TGTGCCAGCTCACCAGGGGACCTAGATGGCTACACCTTC. This encodes CASSPGDLDGYTF.

This clonotype has just one count. The V gene is TRBV19, the J gene TRBJ2-1; the match to TRBD2 covers 11 bases. The CDR3 length is 14 residues. Germline assignment: CDR1 LNHDA and CDR2 SQIVND (reference sequence). Trimming cost V 3 bases and J 11 bases; bases outside gene matches: 6. CDR3 coding DNA: TGTGCCAGTAGTATCTCCGGGACTAGCGGCCAGCAGTTCTTC. Translation: CASSISGTSGQQFF.

The rearrangement links TRBV18 to TRBJ2-1; D not certain. CDR1 is KGHSH, CDR2 LQKENI, per germline. This CDR3 has 13 residues. Trimming stripped 6 bases from V and 2 bases from J, with 8 bases between. The chain's CDR3 is CASSAGAYNEQFF. CDR3 coding DNA: TGTGCCAGCTCCGCTGGGGCCTACAATGAGCAGTTCTTC.

This clonotype was counted between two and nine times. The chain joins TRBV11-3 to TRBJ2-1; D is uncertain. The CDR3 is made up of 14 amino acids. Trimming took off 1 base at V and 6 bases at J, with 10 bases between the two ends. Germline CDR1 and CDR2: SGHNT and YENEEA. CDR3 region: CASSLAPSFNEQFF. The CDR3 DNA follows: TGTGCCAGCAGCTTAGCCCCCAGTTTCAATGAGCAGTTCTTC.

This clonotype was counted ten times or more. The chain is built from TRBV5-1 and TRBJ2-1; either TRBD1 or TRBD2 may fit D (5 bases each). Germline CDR1 SGHRS, CDR2 YFSETQ. The CDR3 contains 14 residues. V dropped 4 bases and J dropped 9 bases, with 17 bases sitting between them. The CDR3 DNA is TGCGCCAGCAGCACGACGTCAGGGAGACGTGAGCAGTTCTTC. As protein: CASSTTSGRREQFF.